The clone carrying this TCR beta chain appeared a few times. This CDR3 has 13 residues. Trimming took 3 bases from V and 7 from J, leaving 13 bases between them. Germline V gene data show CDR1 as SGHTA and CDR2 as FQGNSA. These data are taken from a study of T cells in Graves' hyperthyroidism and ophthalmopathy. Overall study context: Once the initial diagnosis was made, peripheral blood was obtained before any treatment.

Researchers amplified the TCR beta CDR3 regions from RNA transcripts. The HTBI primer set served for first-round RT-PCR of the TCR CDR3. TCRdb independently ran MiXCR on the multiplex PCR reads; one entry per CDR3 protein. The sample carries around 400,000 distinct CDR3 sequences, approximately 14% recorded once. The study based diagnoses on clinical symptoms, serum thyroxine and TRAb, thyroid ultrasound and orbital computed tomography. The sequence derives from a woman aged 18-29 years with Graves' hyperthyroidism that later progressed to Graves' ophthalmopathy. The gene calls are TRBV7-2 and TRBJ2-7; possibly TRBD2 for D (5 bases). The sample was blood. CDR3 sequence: CASSFTAVREQYF. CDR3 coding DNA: TGTGCCAGCAGCTTCACAGCGGTACGAGAGCAGTACTTC. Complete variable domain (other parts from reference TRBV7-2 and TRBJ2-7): GAGVSQSPSNKVTEKGKDVELRCDPISGHTALYWYRQSLGQGLEFLIYFQGNSAPDKSGLPSDRFSAERTGGSVSTLTIQRTQQEDSAVYLCASSFTAVREQYFGPGTRLTVT.